This T cell receptor beta chain emerged from a study of T cell responses to AZD1222 COVID-19 vaccine. Whole-study results and caveats: Scientists sampled the repertoires only once the peak T cell response had passed. Donors were largely white British and mainly female; clonal diversity was possibly underestimated.

V shed 5 bases, J shed 0 bases, and the junction held 9 bases outside the gene matches. Germline CDR1 reads MDHEN; CDR2 reads SYDVKM. The CDR3 loop spans 19 amino acids. The table came from immunoSEQ multiplex PCR; TCRdb's copy has only in-frame clones and leaves some out. The sample lists 120,000 or so clones, approximately 90% occurring once. In the case of this clone: As yet, its antigen is unknown.

The origin of this receptor is an adult in good health. The sequences come from peripheral blood, collected on day 0 of AZD1222 vaccination. This chain joins TRBV28 and TRBJ2-6; 11 nucleotides agree with TRBD1. In DNA, the CDR3 is TGTGCCAGCAGTCAGAGGGTCGGGACAGGGGGCTCTGGGGCCAACGTCCTGACTTTC. It specifies CASSQRVGTGGSGANVLTF.